This T cell receptor (beta chain) was retrieved from a study of cytomegalovirus exposure and HLA in healthy donors. 60 Vbeta and 13 Jbeta primers were used in PCR. The method was immunoSEQ multiplex PCR; TCRdb's version includes in-frame clones alone and lacks a portion of them. The table lists 150,000 to 200,000 clones, around 82% of them singletons, with 9.5% to 12% in the top ten. CDR1 and CDR2 (germline): SGHAT, FQNNGV. Trimming removed 5 bases at V and 7 bases at J, with 17 bases between. The CDR3 contains 14 residues. The sample comprised PBMCs. The receptor's source is a man aged 45-65 years in good health and CMV-seropositive. V is TRBV11-2 and J is TRBJ1-2, with a possible D match to TRBD1 (5 bases). The CDR3 nucleotides read TGTGCCAGCAGCCCCTCGGGGACGGGGGTTGGCTACACCTTC. Translated, it gives CASSPSGTGVGYTF.